These 26 T cell receptor beta chains originate from one sample sequenced in a study of Ad26.COV2.S vaccination and SARS-CoV-2 variants. Specified treatment: some 20 received Ad26.COV2.S at low or high dose, single or two shots; about 5 received placebo; per-sample allocation not given. Day 63 after the first injection of vaccine or placebo was the sampling time. Sequenced by immunoSEQ multiplex PCR; TCRdb stores in-frame clones only, minus some. This repertoire shows 360,000 or so clones, around nine tenths found once; its top ten account for under 2%. Sequenced material: peripheral blood, taken in a trial of Ad26.COV2.S vaccine versus placebo. The receptor set was obtained from a person aged 18-60 years who received the Ad26.COV2.S COVID-19 vaccine or a placebo.

The V and J genes are TRBV10-3 and TRBJ1-1; no clear D gene. There are 15 residues in the CDR3. Trimming pared 2 bases from V and 5 bases from J, leaving 15 bases between. Germline V gene data show CDR1 as ENHRY and CDR2 as SYGVKD. The CDR3 sequence is CAISEPAVGVTEAFF. CDR3 bases: TGTGCCATCAGTGAGCCCGCAGTCGGGGTGACTGAAGCTTTCTTT.

This clone was observed a single time. This chain links TRBV29-1 with TRBJ2-7; the match to TRBD1 covers 10 bases. With V trimmed by 8 bases and J by 5 bases, 9 bases remained unmatched. The CDR3 spans 13 residues. Per germline, CDR1 SQVTM and CDR2 ANQGSEA. The CDR3 nucleotides read TGCAGCTCCCGGGCCGGGACAGGGGACGAGCAGTACTTC. Translation gives CSSRAGTGDEQYF.

The chain is built from TRBV6-5 and TRBJ1-2; tentative D call: TRBD1 (5 bases). CDR3 length: 15 residues. V gave up 4 bases and J gave up 4 bases, with 16 bases separating them. Germline CDR1 MNHEY, CDR2 SVGAGI. The CDR3 reads CASSWTRGTSYGYTF. DNA of the CDR3: TGTGCCAGCAGTTGGACAAGGGGAACATCCTATGGCTACACCTTC.

This clone was seen a handful of times. V and J are TRBV6-2 or TRBV6-3 and TRBJ2-1; D is possibly TRBD2 (6 bases). The germline V and J ends were trimmed by 0 bases and 8 bases, with 11 bases remaining between them. The CDR3 is made up of 14 amino acids. In germline, CDR1 is MNHEY, CDR2 SVGEGT. This chain's CDR3 is CASSYSKGRHEQFF. CDR3 DNA: TGTGCCAGCAGTTACTCGAAGGGGAGGCATGAGCAGTTCTTC.

V usage is TRBV4-3 and J usage is TRBJ2-1, with D possibly TRBD1 on 6 matching bases. The V gene's germline CDR1 is LGHNA and CDR2 YSLEER. This CDR3 region has 15 residues. Trimming shortened V by 0 bases and J by 4 bases, and 10 bases separated the two germline ends. This chain's CDR3 is CASSQEQGSYNEQFF. CDR3 coding DNA: TGCGCCAGCAGCCAAGAACAGGGAAGTTACAATGAGCAGTTCTTC.

This clone has just one count. The rearrangement links TRBV2 to TRBJ2-2; a weak D match, TRBD2 (6 bases). V dropped 4 bases and J dropped 4 bases, with 13 bases sitting between them. This CDR3 has 15 amino acids. Germline-derived CDR1 and CDR2 are SNHLY and FYNNEI. CDR3 sequence: CASSGGGPRTGELFF. The CDR3, as DNA: TGTGCCAGCAGTGGTGGAGGGCCACGCACCGGGGAGCTGTTTTTT. The whole variable domain, filled in from reference TRBV2 and TRBJ2-2, reads EPEVTQTPSHQVTQMGQEVILRCVPISNHLYFYWYRQILGQKVEFLVSFYNNEISEKSEIFDDQFSVERPDGSNFTLKIRSTKLEDSAMYFCASSGGGPRTGELFFGEGSRLTVL.

The chain employs TRBV5-6 and TRBJ2-1; D gene uncertain. Deletions cut 5 bases from V and 2 bases from J, with 5 bases between. Germline CDR1 is SGHDT and CDR2 is YYEEEE. The CDR3 covers 12 residues. CDR3 in amino acids: CASSDTYNEQFF. CDR3 nucleotide sequence: TGTGCCAGCAGTGACACCTACAATGAGCAGTTCTTC.

The V gene is TRBV9, the J gene TRBJ1-5; D gene unclear. V was shortened by 0 bases and J by 3 bases, with 4 bases between the two germline ends. Germline CDR1 SGDLS, CDR2 YYNGEE. The CDR3 covers 13 residues. The CDR3 bases are TGTGCCAGCAGCGTAGGGGACAATCAGCCCCAGCATTTT. It is translated as CASSVGDNQPQHF.

With respect to this clone: Within the sample, other DNA sequences also encode this same CDR3. The V call is TRBV6-5, the J call TRBJ1-3; no definite D call. CDR3 length equals 14 residues. The V gene's germline CDR1 is MNHEY and CDR2 SVGAGI. V lost 6 bases to trimming and J lost 0 bases, with 9 bases between them. CDR3 loop: CASRTLSSGNTIYF. The CDR3 bases are TGTGCCAGCAGGACACTCAGCTCTGGAAACACCATATATTTT.

The chain combines TRBV5-4 with TRBJ2-5, with D hard to call. The CDR3 spans 11 residues. CDR1 and CDR2 (germline): SGHNT, YYREEE (reference sequence). Trimming shortened V by 4 bases and J by 2 bases, and 3 bases separated the two germline ends. The DNA for the CDR3 is TGTGCCAGCAGCGATCAAGAGACCCAGTACTTC. This codes for CASSDQETQYF.

V usage is TRBV24-1 and J usage is TRBJ2-7, with TRBD2 identical over 7 bases. The J segment lost 7 bases and the V segment lost 1 base, leaving 0 bases of the junction unmatched. In germline, CDR1 is KGHDR, CDR2 SFDVKD. The CDR3 runs 12 residues. CDR3 sequence reads: CATSDFGREQYF. The CDR3, as DNA: TGTGCCACCAGTGATTTCGGGAGGGAGCAGTACTTC.

The chain uses TRBV6-5 and TRBJ1-2; 9 bases line up with TRBD1. The V gene end was trimmed by 5 bases and the J gene end by 4 bases; junction bases not matched to a gene: 2. Germline CDR1 reads MNHEY; CDR2 reads SVGAGI. The CDR3 contains 13 residues. The CDR3 DNA reads as TGTGCCAGCAGTAGACAGGGGGTCTATGGCTACACCTTC. This codes for CASSRQGVYGYTF.

V gene TRBV7-9 combines with J gene TRBJ1-3; 9 positions agree with TRBD1. CDR3 length: 16 amino acids. V lost 5 bases and J lost 4; bases outside the gene matches: 9. The germline V gene encodes CDR1 SEHNR and CDR2 FQNEAQ (reference sequence). The CDR3 DNA is TGTGCCAGCAGCGGCTACGACAGGGGGACCGGAAACACCATATATTTT. Translating it yields CASSGYDRGTGNTIYF.

This sequence joins TRBV30 and TRBJ1-6, with D uncertain. The CDR3 runs 12 residues. Germline V lookup: CDR1 GTSNPN, CDR2 SVGIG (reference sequence). The ends were cut back, 3 bases at V and 10 bases at J, with 10 bases in the middle. This chain's CDR3 is CAWSMTTSPLHF. Here the CDR3 DNA reads TGTGCCTGGAGCATGACAACCTCACCCCTCCACTTT.

The J gene is TRBJ2-1, the V gene TRBV5-1; 14 bases are shared with TRBD2. CDR3 length: 20 amino acids. Germline V gene sequence: CDR1 SGHRS, CDR2 YFSETQ. The V and J ends lost 3 bases and 0 bases, in that order; junction bases with no gene match: 11. In DNA form, the CDR3 reads TGCGCCAGCAGCTCAAGACTAGCGGGAGGGGTGGGATTCTCCTACAATGAGCAGTTCTTC. It codes for CASSSRLAGGVGFSYNEQFF.

This sequence joins TRBV7-9 and TRBJ1-6; D unresolved. CDR3 length: 12 residues. V lost 4 bases and J lost 11, with 9 bases in between. Germline CDR1 and CDR2: SEHNR and FQNEAQ (reference sequence). The CDR3 here is CASSSEVPPLHF. The CDR3 DNA reads as TGTGCCAGCAGCTCTGAGGTCCCACCCCTCCACTTT.

The chain is built from TRBV4-1 and TRBJ1-5; D may be TRBD1 (5 bases). The CDR3 is 15 amino acids. CDR1 MGHRA and CDR2 YSYEKL come from the germline V gene. V gave up 0 bases and J gave up 6 bases, with 12 bases separating them. CDR3: CASSQEGGGSQPQHF. DNA for the CDR3: TGCGCCAGCAGCCAAGAGGGTGGGGGTAGTCAGCCCCAGCATTTT.

CDR3 sequence: CASSQDSTRPNYGYTF. The CDR3 nucleotides are TGTGCCAGCAGCCAAGATAGTACGAGGCCTAACTATGGCTACACCTTC. This sequence joins TRBV4-2 and TRBJ1-2, with D unclear. Trimming cost V 0 bases and J 0 bases, with 11 bases left between them. Germline values: CDR1 LGHNA, CDR2 YNFKEQ. The CDR3 length is 16 residues.

This chain connects TRBV5-1 to TRBJ2-4; D may be TRBD2 (7 bases). The V end lost 4 bases, the J end lost 6 bases, and 14 bases lay between the germline ends. Germline loops: CDR1 SGHRS, CDR2 YFSETQ. The CDR3 is 14 amino acids. Here the CDR3 reads CASSPWGGLNIQYF. CDR3 nucleotide sequence: TGCGCCAGCAGCCCCTGGGGGGGCTTAAACATTCAGTACTTC.

This chain connects TRBV5-4 to TRBJ2-2; weak D call: TRBD1 (6 bases). Germline lookup yields CDR1 SGHNT and CDR2 YYREEE (reference sequence). V lost 4 bases and J lost 0, with 16 bases in between. This CDR3 has 17 residues. CDR3 amino acids: CASSIGRGFANTGELFF. The DNA of the CDR3 is TGTGCCAGCAGCATTGGAAGGGGGTTCGCGAACACCGGGGAGCTGTTTTTT.

The chain combines TRBV19 with TRBJ1-5; D gene uncertain. Germline V gene sequence: CDR1 LNHDA, CDR2 SQIVND (reference sequence). The CDR3 contains 14 residues. The ends were cut back, 5 bases at V and 0 bases at J, with 8 bases in the middle. The CDR3 protein is CASSPTHSNQPQHF. The CDR3, as DNA: TGTGCCAGTAGTCCGACACATAGCAATCAGCCCCAGCATTTT.

The gene calls are TRBV20-1 and TRBJ2-7; unclear D gene. V lost 3 bases and J 2 bases, leaving 11 bases between the germline ends. Looked up from germline, CDR1 is DFQATT and CDR2 is SNEGSKA (reference sequence). The CDR3 is made up of 13 amino acids. The CDR3: CSASSTSTYEQYF. The CDR3 nucleotides are TGCAGTGCTAGTTCTACAAGCACCTACGAGCAGTACTTC.

The chain recombines TRBV6-5 with TRBJ2-5; tentatively, D is TRBD2 (5 bases). Trimming took 6 bases from V and 7 from J, leaving 15 bases between them. The CDR3 is made up of 13 amino acids. Germline V gene lookup returns CDR1 MNHEY and CDR2 SVGAGI. The CDR3 nucleotides are TGTGCCAGCAGACTTACTAGGGCTGCGACCCAGTACTTC. This codes for CASRLTRAATQYF.

V is TRBV18 and J is TRBJ1-2; no firm D call. Per the germline V gene, CDR1 is KGHSH and CDR2 is LQKENI. The V end lost 5 bases, the J end lost 8 bases, and 12 bases lay between the germline ends. The CDR3 is made up of 12 amino acids. This CDR3 is CASSDPGHGYTF. DNA for the CDR3: TGTGCCAGCTCAGACCCTGGCCACGGCTACACCTTC.

V usage is TRBV19 and J usage is TRBJ1-5; no clear D. CDR3 size: 13 residues. Trimming took 4 bases from V and 9 from J, leaving 13 bases between them. CDR1 is LNHDA and CDR2 is SQIVND in the germline V gene (reference sequence). In DNA, the CDR3 is TGTGCCAGTAGTACCAGACCCTCTTGGCCCCAGCATTTT. This codes for CASSTRPSWPQHF.

The chain joins TRBV5-5 to TRBJ2-7; TRBD1 might be the D (6 bases). The CDR3 extends over 14 amino acids. V was clipped by 1 base and J by 0 bases, with 8 bases between them. Germline V CDR1 and CDR2: SGHKS, YYEKEE (reference sequence). As DNA, the CDR3 is TGTGCCAGCAGCTTGTGGACAGACTCCTACGAGCAGTACTTC. Its protein product is CASSLWTDSYEQYF.